These T cell receptor beta chains were read from a single sample in a study of blood T cells in healthy people across ages. One entry per CDR3 protein results from TCRdb running MiXCR on the 5' RACE reads. The table has about 1,800,000 distinct CDR3 sequences, over 25% seen once. Sequencing was done on a sample of blood. The receptors derive from a woman in her twenties or thirties in good health. Each CDR3 is given without its conserved first and last residue.

V gene | CDR3 length | CDR3 protein
TRBV5-5 | 13 | ASSLENREWDEQY
TRBV20-1 | 14 | SARLEVVGLTGELF
TRBV7-2 | 13 | ASSVERVGSYEQY
TRBV25-1 | 13 | ASSERPGGNTEAF
TRBV6-5 | 12 | ASGYGRNNQPQH
TRBV7-9 | 14 | ASSLAGTSRYNEQF
TRBV6-5 | 15 | ASSYSLLAGGQETQY
TRBV12-3/TRBV12-4 | 12 | ASSTGTRWHEQY
TRBV6-6 | 12 | ASSTQGNTNEQY
TRBV5-1 | 14 | ASSLAGDRRNSPLH
TRBV6-5 | 13 | ASSDYRAGSYEQY
TRBV5-1 | 10 | ASSDPTDEQY
TRBV29-1 | 9 | SGESTGELF
TRBV12-3/TRBV12-4 | 11 | ASSPDRATEAF
TRBV28 | 16 | ASSEEGTLVGRDEKLF
TRBV20-1 | 12 | SARVRLAGDGQY
TRBV7-3 | 14 | ASSLLRGTLPDTQY
TRBV19 | 13 | ASSIDRGSHNEQF
TRBV6-5 | 14 | ASSYDYALAKNIQY
TRBV29-1 | 11 | SVAQGAGDEQY
TRBV7-9 | 14 | ASSPGGGHPPNIQY
TRBV5-1 | 13 | ASSLEGGREKTQY
TRBV20-1 | 11 | SARGTGKNIQY
TRBV6-1 | 14 | ASSDGRGVYQETQY
TRBV27 | 16 | ASSQTSGSTRSYNEQY
TRBV5-1 | 15 | ASSARTSGFIYNEQF
TRBV29-1 | 11 | SVAATSNSPLH
TRBV9 | 13 | ASSVPWVDGEKLF
TRBV5-4 | 15 | ASSACGREIGNSPLH
TRBV20-1 | 11 | STRAVRGHEQF
TRBV6-2/TRBV6-3 | 14 | ASSDRTSGRYNEQY
TRBV6-6 | 15 | ASSYPTRAGNTGELF
TRBV20-1 | 14 | SATRTGRYSNQPQH
TRBV11-2 | 14 | ASSLDLGEISYEQY
TRBV3-1 | 10 | ASSQGQGVQF
TRBV20-1 | 11 | SAPGTRSYEQY
TRBV5-1 | 13 | ASRSPGQDNSPLH
TRBV5-1 | 13 | ASSLRWDSKNIQY
TRBV12-3/TRBV12-4 | 11 | AGSLGGNQPQH
TRBV24-1 | 11 | ATSAGTGYEQY
TRBV15 | 13 | ATSGRTGVAGELF
TRBV20-1 | 11 | SARSLAPYEQY